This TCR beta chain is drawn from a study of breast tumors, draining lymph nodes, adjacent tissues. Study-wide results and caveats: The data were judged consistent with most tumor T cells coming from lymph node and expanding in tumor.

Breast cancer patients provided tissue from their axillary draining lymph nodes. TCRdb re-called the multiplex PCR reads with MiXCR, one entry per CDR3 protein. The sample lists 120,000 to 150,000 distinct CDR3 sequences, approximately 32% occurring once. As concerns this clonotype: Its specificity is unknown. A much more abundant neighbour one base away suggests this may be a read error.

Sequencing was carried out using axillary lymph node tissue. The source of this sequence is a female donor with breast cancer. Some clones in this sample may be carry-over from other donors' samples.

As DNA, the CDR3 is TGTGCCAGCAGTCACGAGCTTGGGGGGCAAAACCAGTATTTT. Translation gives CASSHELGGQNQYF. The rearrangement links TRBV6-5 to TRBJ2-3; tentatively, D is TRBD1 or TRBD2 (6 bases each). This CDR3 has 14 amino acids. Looked up from germline, CDR1 is MNHEY and CDR2 is SVGAGI. V lost 5 bases, J lost 12 bases, and 21 bases lay in between.